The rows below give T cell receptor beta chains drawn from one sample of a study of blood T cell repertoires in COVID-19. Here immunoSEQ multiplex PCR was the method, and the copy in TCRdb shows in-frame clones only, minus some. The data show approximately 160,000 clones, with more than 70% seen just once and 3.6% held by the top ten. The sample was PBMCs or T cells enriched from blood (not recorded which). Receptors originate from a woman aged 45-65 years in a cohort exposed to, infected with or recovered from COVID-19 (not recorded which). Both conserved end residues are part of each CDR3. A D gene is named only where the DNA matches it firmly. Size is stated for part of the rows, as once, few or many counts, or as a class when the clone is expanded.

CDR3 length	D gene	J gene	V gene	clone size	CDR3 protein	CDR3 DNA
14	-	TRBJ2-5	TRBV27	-	CASSPDRFSGTQYF	TGTGCCAGCAGTCCCGACCGGTTCTCGGGGACCCAGTACTTC
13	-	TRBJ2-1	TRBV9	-	CASSVLSYNEQFF	TGTGCCAGCAGCGTCCTATCCTACAATGAGCAGTTCTTC
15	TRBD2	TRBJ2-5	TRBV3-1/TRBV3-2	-	CASRGTGLAQETQYF	TGTGCCAGCAGGGGAACGGGACTAGCCCAGGAGACCCAGTACTTC
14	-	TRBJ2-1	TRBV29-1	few	CSVDEAEEYNEQFF	TGCAGCGTTGACGAGGCAGAAGAGTACAATGAGCAGTTCTTC
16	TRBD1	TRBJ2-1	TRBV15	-	CATSSFTGGAYNEQFF	TGTGCCACCAGCAGCTTCACAGGGGGCGCTTACAATGAGCAGTTCTTC
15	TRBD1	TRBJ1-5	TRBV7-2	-	CASSLEGASGQPQHF	TGTGCCAGCAGCTTAGAGGGGGCTTCGGGTCAGCCCCAGCATTTT
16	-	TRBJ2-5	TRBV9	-	CASSVATAGGQETQYF	TGTGCCAGCAGCGTAGCTACGGCAGGAGGACAAGAGACCCAGTACTTC
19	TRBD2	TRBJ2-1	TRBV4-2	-	CASSQVPLAAGGSYNEQFF	TGTGCCAGCAGCCAAGTACCCCTTGCAGCGGGAGGAAGCTACAATGAGCAGTTCTTC
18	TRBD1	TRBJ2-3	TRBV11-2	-	CASSLRDTGGPGTDTQYF	TGTGCCAGCAGCTTAAGAGACACAGGGGGCCCTGGCACAGATACGCAGTATTTT
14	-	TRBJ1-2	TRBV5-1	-	CASSFGDSNYGYTF	TGCGCCAGCAGCTTTGGAGATTCAAACTATGGCTACACCTTC
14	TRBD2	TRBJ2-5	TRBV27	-	CASSLKSAGDYQYF	TGTGCCAGCAGTCTCAAATCGGCGGGGGACTACCAGTACTTC
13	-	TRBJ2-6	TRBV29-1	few	CSVGLTGANVLTF	TGCAGCGTTGGACTGACTGGGGCCAACGTCCTGACTTTC
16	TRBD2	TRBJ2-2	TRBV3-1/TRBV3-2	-	CASSLGTSGITGELFF	TGTGCCAGCAGCCTTGGGACTAGCGGGATCACCGGGGAGCTGTTTTTT
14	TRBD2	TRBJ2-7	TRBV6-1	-	CASSGATSGSLYYF	TGTGCCAGCAGTGGAGCGACTAGCGGGAGTCTTTATTACTTC
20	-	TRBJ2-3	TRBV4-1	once	CASSQDFRIGAGLPGDTQYF	TGCGCCAGCAGCCAAGATTTCCGAATTGGGGCAGGCCTCCCGGGAGATACGCAGTATTTT
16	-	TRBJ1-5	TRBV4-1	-	CASSQDQVRQNQPQHF	TGCGCCAGCAGCCAAGATCAGGTCAGACAAAATCAGCCCCAGCATTTT